The 16 T cell receptor beta chains listed next were all sequenced from one sample in a study of patients and donors after allogeneic stem cell transplantation. TCRdb redid the calling of the RT-PCR reads with MiXCR, one entry per CDR3 protein. The sample lists 160,000 or so distinct CDR3 sequences; 24% were seen once. The sequenced sample consisted of blood, either unsorted or a sorted T cell fraction (not recorded which). The source is a human donor who was either an allogeneic HSCT recipient or a stem cell or donor lymphocyte infusion donor (not recorded which). It is not recorded whose cells these are; they may come from a transplant donor.

This clonotype was seen only a few times. The chain joins TRBV3-1 to TRBJ1-1, with D possibly matching TRBD1 (6 bases). The CDR3 is 14 amino acids. From germline, CDR1 is LGHDT and CDR2 YNNKEL (reference sequence). Trimming took 2 bases from V and 3 from J, leaving 10 bases between them. The CDR3 is CASSQQGSDTEAFF. The CDR3 DNA is TGTGCCAGCAGCCAACAGGGGTCAGACACTGAAGCTTTCTTT.

With regard to this clonotype: At one boundary the junction diverges from the germline segment, which might be a read error. The V and J genes are TRBV7-7 and TRBJ2-3; the D gene is possibly TRBD2 (6 bases). The CDR3 consists of 14 residues. Germline CDR1 SSHAT, CDR2 FNYEAQ (reference sequence). The CDR3 protein is CASSIREGTDTQYF. In DNA, the CDR3 is TGTGCTAGCAGCATAAGGGAGGGCACAGATACGCAGTATTTT.

The chain links TRBV5-1 to TRBJ2-7; TRBD1 matches 8 bases. CDR3 length: 14 residues. With 4 bases clipped from V and 5 bases from J, the junction kept 8 bases outside the gene matches. Germline V gene lookup returns CDR1 SGHRS and CDR2 YFSETQ. The CDR3 bases are TGCGCCAGCAGCGACGGACAGGGAGTCAACGAGCAGTACTTC. As protein: CASSDGQGVNEQYF.

V usage is TRBV20-1 and J usage is TRBJ2-7; the D gene is possibly TRBD1 (6 bases). The CDR3 is 14 amino acids. From germline, CDR1 is DFQATT and CDR2 SNEGSKA (reference sequence). The CDR3 sequence: CSAKWTDLSYEQYF. Written as DNA, the CDR3 is TGCAGCGCCAAATGGACAGATCTCTCCTACGAGCAGTACTTC.

The table lists this clonotype with many counts. The chain recombines TRBV5-1 with TRBJ1-3, with no clear D. V was shortened by 4 bases and J by 0 bases, with 8 bases between the two germline ends. CDR3 length equals 14 residues. CDR1 and CDR2 from the germline V gene are SGHRS and YFSETQ. The CDR3 bases are TGCGCCAGCAGCCCGAACCTCTCTGGAAACACCATATATTTT. Translated, it gives CASSPNLSGNTIYF.

The chain links TRBV7-9 to TRBJ2-5, with D unresolved. Germline CDR1 and CDR2: SEHNR and FQNEAQ (reference sequence). This CDR3 contains 14 residues. The V end lost 8 bases, the J end lost 3 bases, and 16 bases lay between the germline ends. The CDR3 spells CASRYIPYEETQYF. The CDR3 DNA reads as TGTGCCAGCCGCTACATCCCCTATGAAGAGACCCAGTACTTC.

A few counts support this clonotype. CDR3 in amino acids: CASSFEGTSDTQYF. The CDR3 DNA is TGTGCCAGCAGTTTCGAGGGGACCTCAGATACGCAGTATTTT. The chain has TRBV12-3 or TRBV12-4 and TRBJ2-3; the D gene could be TRBD1 or TRBD2 (5 bases each). Trimming cost V 3 bases and J 4 bases, with 11 bases left between them. The CDR3 has 14 amino acids.

This clonotype was recorded many times. Written as DNA, the CDR3 is TGCGCCAGCAGCCCGGAACTGGACACTGGCTACACCTTC. This sequence encodes CASSPELDTGYTF. The chain uses TRBV5-1 and TRBJ1-2; perhaps TRBD1 as D (5 bases). Per the germline V gene, CDR1 is SGHRS and CDR2 is YFSETQ. The V and J ends lost 4 bases and 7 bases respectively, with 14 bases between them. The CDR3 has 13 amino acids.

This clonotype was picked up a small number of times. The chain combines TRBV6-5 with TRBJ2-3, with D maybe TRBD2 (5 bases). Germline V gives CDR1 MNHEY, CDR2 SVGAGI. The ends were cut back, 4 bases at V and 3 bases at J, with 8 bases in the middle. This CDR3 is 13 amino acids long. The chain's CDR3 is CASSLPGTDTQYF. CDR3 nucleotide sequence: TGTGCCAGCAGTTTACCGGGAACAGATACGCAGTATTTT.

This clonotype was seen more than once but under ten times. The chain uses TRBV28 and TRBJ1-5; 10 nucleotides align to TRBD1. The junction had 10 bases not matched to a gene; V was cut back by 7 bases and J by 4 bases. The CDR3 length is 16 residues. The V gene's germline CDR1 is MDHEN and CDR2 SYDVKM. The CDR3 reads CASNPTGGAGNQPQHF. CDR3 nucleotide sequence: TGTGCCAGCAACCCGACAGGGGGCGCTGGGAATCAGCCCCAGCATTTT.

This clonotype was found a few times. The genes are TRBV20-1 and TRBJ2-2; the D gene is possibly TRBD2 (6 bases). Germline CDR1 is DFQATT and CDR2 is SNEGSKA (reference sequence). The CDR3 has 15 residues. V was cut by 0 bases and J by 7 bases, with 15 bases left in between. The CDR3 bases are TGCAGTGCTAGAGATCTTGGAGGGACTGGCGGGGAGCTGTTTTTT. It is translated as CSARDLGGTGGELFF.

This clonotype was seen a single time. The chain joins TRBV20-1 to TRBJ2-7; 11 bases align to TRBD2. Trimming cost V 1 base and J 3 bases; bases outside gene matches: 5. Germline CDR1 is DFQATT and CDR2 is SNEGSKA (reference sequence). This CDR3 is built from 15 residues. The CDR3 DNA reads TGCAGTGCTAGAGCTCTACTAGCGGGGGACTACGAGCAGTACTTC. Its protein product is CSARALLAGDYEQYF.

The genes are TRBV28 and TRBJ1-4; a possible D gene is TRBD1 (5 bases). The V end lost 3 bases, the J end lost 6 bases, and 20 bases lay between the germline ends. This CDR3 contains 17 residues. Germline lookup yields CDR1 MDHEN and CDR2 SYDVKM. The CDR3 DNA follows: TGTGCCAGCAGTTTCTTAAAATGGGTTCGGGGGGATGAAAAACTGTTTTTT. Translating it yields CASSFLKWVRGDEKLFF.

V usage is TRBV20-1 and J usage is TRBJ1-4; a possible D gene is TRBD1 (5 bases). V lost 6 bases and J 8 bases, leaving 19 bases between the germline ends. CDR1 is DFQATT and CDR2 is SNEGSKA in the germline V gene (reference sequence). CDR3 length: 14 amino acids. The CDR3: CSAATAGFDEKLFF. CDR3 coding DNA: TGCAGTGCCGCAACGGCAGGGTTTGACGAAAAACTGTTTTTT.

The chain uses TRBV28 and TRBJ2-7; D is possibly TRBD2 (8 bases). Trimming removed 7 bases from V and 2 bases from J, with 18 bases in between. The CDR3 has 15 residues. Germline CDR1 is MDHEN and CDR2 is SYDVKM. The CDR3 DNA sequence: TGTGCCAGCACCCTCGGGAGGGGGCTTGCCTACGAGCAGTACTTC. Translating gives CASTLGRGLAYEQYF. Full variable domain (outside the CDR3, taken from reference TRBV28 and TRBJ2-7): DVKVTQSSRYLVKRTGEKVFLECVQDMDHENMFWYRQDPGLGLRLIYFSYDVKMKEKGDIPEGYSVSREKKERFSLILESASTNQTSMYLCASTLGRGLAYEQYFGPGTRLTVT.

This rearrangement joins TRBV5-1 to TRBJ2-1, with a tentative D call TRBD1 (6 bases). Per the germline V gene, CDR1 is SGHRS and CDR2 is YFSETQ. V was trimmed by 4 bases and J by 3 bases, leaving 17 bases between them. The CDR3 is 16 residues long. The CDR3 spells CASSQTTGNRYNEQFF. CDR3 DNA sequence: TGCGCCAGCAGCCAGACCACAGGGAATCGCTACAATGAGCAGTTCTTC.